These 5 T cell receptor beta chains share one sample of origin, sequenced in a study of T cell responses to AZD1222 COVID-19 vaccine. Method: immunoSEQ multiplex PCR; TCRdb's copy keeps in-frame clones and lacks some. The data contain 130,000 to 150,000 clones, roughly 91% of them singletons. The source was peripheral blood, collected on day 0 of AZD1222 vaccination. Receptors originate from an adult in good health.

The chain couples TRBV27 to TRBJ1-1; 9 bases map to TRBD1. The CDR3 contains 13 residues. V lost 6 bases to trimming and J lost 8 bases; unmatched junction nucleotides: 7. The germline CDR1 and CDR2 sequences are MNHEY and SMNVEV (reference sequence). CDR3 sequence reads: CASRYGDRAEAFF. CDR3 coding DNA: TGTGCCAGCAGGTATGGGGACAGGGCCGAAGCTTTCTTT.

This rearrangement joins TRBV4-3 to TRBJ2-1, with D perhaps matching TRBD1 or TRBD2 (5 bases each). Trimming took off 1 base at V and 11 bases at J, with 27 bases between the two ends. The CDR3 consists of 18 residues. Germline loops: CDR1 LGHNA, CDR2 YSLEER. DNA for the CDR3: TGCGCCAGCAGCCAAGTCCTTACTGTCGGGGCATCCCAGAGCAAGCAGTTCTTC. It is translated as CASSQVLTVGASQSKQFF.

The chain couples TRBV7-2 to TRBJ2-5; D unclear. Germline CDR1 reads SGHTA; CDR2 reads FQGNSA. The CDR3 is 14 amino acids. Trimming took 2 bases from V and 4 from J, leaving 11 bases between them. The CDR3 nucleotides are TGTGCCAGCAGCTTATCTTTGGGCTCAGAGACCCAGTACTTC. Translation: CASSLSLGSETQYF.

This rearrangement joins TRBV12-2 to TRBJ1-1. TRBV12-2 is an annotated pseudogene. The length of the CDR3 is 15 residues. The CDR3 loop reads CASRLVLGGNTEAFF. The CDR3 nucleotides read TGTGCAAGTCGCTTAGTGCTGGGAGGGAACACTGAAGCTTTCTTT.

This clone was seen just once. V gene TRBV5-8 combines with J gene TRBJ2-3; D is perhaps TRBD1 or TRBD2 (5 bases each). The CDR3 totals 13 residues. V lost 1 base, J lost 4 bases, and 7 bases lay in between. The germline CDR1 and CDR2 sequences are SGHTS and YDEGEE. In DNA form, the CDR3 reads TGTGCCAGCAGCTTGTCGGGGCCAGATACGCAGTATTTT. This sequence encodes CASSLSGPDTQYF.